This is a list of T cell receptor beta chains from one sample in a study of T cells in Graves' hyperthyroidism and ophthalmopathy. TCRdb independently ran MiXCR on the multiplex PCR reads; one entry per CDR3 protein. The sample lists fewer than 550,000 distinct CDR3 sequences; about 15% were seen once. The sample was blood. The source of these receptors is a woman aged 18 to 35 with Graves' hyperthyroidism. Both conserved end residues are part of each CDR3. A D gene is named only where the DNA matches it firmly. Clone sizes are given selectively: once, few, many, or a class where the clone is expanded.

.	many	TRBV7-9	TRBJ2-7	TGTGCCTCTCGCTATCCCGGGACCGGCGAGCAGTACTTC	CASRYPGTGEQYF
.	.	TRBV28	TRBJ1-2	TGTGCCAGCAGTTCATACAGATCGGATGGCTACACCTTC	CASSSYRSDGYTF
.	many	TRBV10-3	TRBJ1-5	TGTGCCATCAGTGAGGGTCTTCCGGGACACCTAGGAACCCAGCCCCAGCATTTT	CAISEGLPGHLGTQPQHF
.	many	TRBV5-1	TRBJ2-7	TGCGCCAGCAGCCACGAAGGGACGCGGAAAGGATCCTACGAGCAGTACTTC	CASSHEGTRKGSYEQYF
.	.	TRBV5-1	TRBJ2-2	TGCGCCAGCAGCTTAAGACCGGCGAACACCGGGGAGCTGTTTTTT	CASSLRPANTGELFF
.	many	TRBV28	TRBJ2-7	TGTGCCAGCAGCCGTAACGCGGGTACCTCCTACGAGCAGTACTTC	CASSRNAGTSYEQYF
TRBD2	.	TRBV6-4	TRBJ2-3	TGTGCCAGCAGTGACTCGTCAAGCGGGGTTTCCACAGATACGCAGTATTTT	CASSDSSSGVSTDTQYF
.	many	TRBV7-2	TRBJ2-2	TGTGCCAGCAGCTGGAGGGGGCCGGTCGGGGAGCTGTTTTTT	CASSWRGPVGELFF
.	many	TRBV29-1	TRBJ1-1	TGCAGCGTTGGAAGATCGGCACCAAGGGACACTGAAGCTTTCTTT	CSVGRSAPRDTEAFF
TRBD1	.	TRBV19	TRBJ1-4	TGTGCCAGTAGCGATAAGGGGGCAGGAGAAAAACTGTTTTTT	CASSDKGAGEKLFF
TRBD1	many	TRBV11-2	TRBJ2-1	TGTGCCAGCAGCTTCCTGGGACAGGAGTACAATGAGCAGTTCTTC	CASSFLGQEYNEQFF
.	many	TRBV3-1	TRBJ2-1	TGTGCCAGCAGCGGAAGACTCCACTCCTACAATGAGCAGTTCTTC	CASSGRLHSYNEQFF
TRBD2	many	TRBV2	TRBJ2-7	TGTGCCAGCAAAAAAGCGGGGGCCTACGAGCAGTACTTC	CASKKAGAYEQYF
TRBD2	.	TRBV10-3	TRBJ2-7	TGTGCCATCAGATCCGGGACTAGCGGGAGCTCCGAGCAGTACTTC	CAIRSGTSGSSEQYF
TRBD1	many	TRBV7-3	TRBJ2-3	TGTGCCAGCAGCTCCTCTAGACAGGGGGCGGCAGATACGCAGTATTTT	CASSSSRQGAADTQYF
TRBD2	many	TRBV19	TRBJ2-1	TGTGCCAGTAGTATTGCTAGCGGGGGGTATTTATACAATGAGCAGTTCTTC	CASSIASGGYLYNEQFF
.	many	TRBV11-2	TRBJ2-1	TGTGCCAGCAGCTTACTCTCCGGACTCTACAATGAGCAGTTCTTC	CASSLLSGLYNEQFF
.	.	TRBV5-1	TRBJ2-7	TGCGCCAGCAGCTCCAGGGAGGTAGGCTACGAGCAGTACTTC	CASSSREVGYEQYF
.	many	TRBV5-6	TRBJ2-2	TGTGCCAGCAGCACGACCCCACCCACCGGGGAGCTGTTTTTT	CASSTTPPTGELFF
TRBD1	many	TRBV29-1	TRBJ1-5	TGCAGCGTCACGACAGGGGCTAGCAATCAGCCCCAGCATTTT	CSVTTGASNQPQHF
TRBD1	few	TRBV6-1	TRBJ2-7	TGTGCCAGCAGTTTGTCAGGGGGCTCCCACTACGAGCAGTACTTC	CASSLSGGSHYEQYF
TRBD1	many	TRBV14	TRBJ1-1	TGTGCCAGCAGCTCGGACAGGGGAGAAGCTTTCTTT	CASSSDRGEAFF
.	many	TRBV5-1	TRBJ2-3	TGCGCCAGCAGCTCACAGGGCCAGCAAGCAGATACGCAGTATTTT	CASSSQGQQADTQYF
.	few	TRBV20-1	TRBJ1-2	TGCAGTGCTAGAGGGGGGGAAAACTATGGCTACACCTTC	CSARGGENYGYTF
TRBD2	.	TRBV12-3/TRBV12-4	TRBJ2-7	TGTGCCAGCAGTTTAGGACTAGCGGGGGGGAGCTCCTACGAGCAGTACTTC	CASSLGLAGGSSYEQYF
TRBD1	many	TRBV5-5	TRBJ2-7	TGTGCCAGCAGCTTTGTCGGGACAGGGGTCCACGAGCAGTACTTC	CASSFVGTGVHEQYF
.	.	TRBV9	TRBJ2-2	TGTGCCAGCAGCGCTTCACCCACGAGGGACTTGAACACCGGGGAGCTGTTTTTT	CASSASPTRDLNTGELFF
.	many	TRBV5-1	TRBJ2-1	TGCGCCAGCAGCTTGGCGGGCACCAGGTCCTACAATGAGCAGTTCTTC	CASSLAGTRSYNEQFF
.	many	TRBV7-3	TRBJ2-7	TGTGCCAGCAGCCCCTCTAGGGCAGGCTCCTACGAGCAGTACTTC	CASSPSRAGSYEQYF
TRBD1	once	TRBV20-1	TRBJ1-5	TGCAGTGCCGGGACAGGGGGTCAGCCCCAGCATTTT	CSAGTGGQPQHF
.	.	TRBV20-1	TRBJ1-2	TGCAGTGCCCCGTACAGTAACTATGGCTACACCTTC	CSAPYSNYGYTF
.	.	TRBV4-1	TRBJ1-5	TGCGCCAGCAGCCAAACAACGGACAATCGGCCCCAGCATTTT	CASSQTTDNRPQHF